A single sample gave rise to the 22 T cell receptor beta chains below, sequenced in a study of T cells in Graves' hyperthyroidism and ophthalmopathy. TCR beta CDR3 regions were amplified from RNA. The HTBI set primed first-round TCR CDR3 RT-PCR. One entry per CDR3 protein results from TCRdb running MiXCR on the multiplex PCR reads. Of about 360,000 distinct CDR3 sequences listed, about 13% were seen once; the top ten hold less than 10%. The sample comprised blood. Receptors originate from a woman aged 18-29 years with Graves' hyperthyroidism.

This clonotype has only a few counts. The chain's CDR3 is CASSDHRGYPETQYF. The DNA for the CDR3 is TGTGCCAGCAGTGACCACCGGGGGTATCCGGAGACCCAGTACTTC. The chain combines TRBV6-1 with TRBJ2-5, with D perhaps TRBD2 (6 bases). Trimming left V 3 bases short and J 5 bases short, with 16 bases between. The germline V gene encodes CDR1 MNHNS and CDR2 SASEGT. The CDR3 is 15 residues long.

This clonotype was seen repeatedly, ten times or more. The chain combines TRBV3-1 with TRBJ2-5, with 7 bases that match TRBD2. The germline CDR1 and CDR2 sequences are LGHDT and YNNKEL (reference sequence). The CDR3 runs to 15 residues. J was trimmed by 1 base and V by 4 bases; bases with no gene match: 6. Written as DNA, the CDR3 is TGTGCCAGCAGCCGCAGCGGGGTCCCCCAAGAGACCCAGTACTTC. This codes for CASSRSGVPQETQYF.

Ten or more counts support this clonotype. This chain joins TRBV4-2 and TRBJ2-5, with D possibly TRBD2 on 5 matching bases. Germline loops: CDR1 LGHNA, CDR2 YNFKEQ. The CDR3 contains 15 residues. Trimming took off 0 bases at V and 5 bases at J, with 13 bases between the two ends. CDR3 sequence: CASSQELGSVETQYF. DNA of the CDR3: TGTGCCAGCAGCCAAGAACTGGGTAGCGTGGAGACCCAGTACTTC.

At least ten counts were recorded for this clonotype. The chain employs TRBV5-6 and TRBJ1-5; no reliable D call. Looked up from germline, CDR1 is SGHDT and CDR2 is YYEEEE. V gave up 4 bases and J gave up 3 bases, with 11 bases separating them. CDR3 length equals 14 residues. The CDR3 reads CASSLRANNQPQHF. The DNA for the CDR3 is TGTGCCAGCAGCCTCCGGGCCAACAATCAGCCCCAGCATTTT.

Ten or more counts support this clonotype. This sequence joins TRBV11-1 and TRBJ1-4, with a possible D match to TRBD1 (6 bases). V was shortened by 5 bases and J by 7 bases, with 17 bases between the two germline ends. This CDR3 contains 15 residues. Germline-derived CDR1 and CDR2 are SGHAT and FQDESV (reference sequence). The CDR3 region is CASSPTGTEGEKLFF. In nucleotides, the CDR3 is TGTGCCAGCAGCCCTACAGGGACCGAAGGTGAAAAACTGTTTTTT.

V and J are TRBV3-1 and TRBJ2-5; TRBD2 matches at 8 bases. There are 16 residues in the CDR3. Germline values: CDR1 LGHDT, CDR2 YNNKEL (reference sequence). The J segment lost 5 bases and the V segment lost 1 base, leaving 9 bases of the junction unmatched. The CDR3 DNA sequence: TGTGCCAGCAGCCAAGGGTCCGGGGGGGCCTTCGAGACCCAGTACTTC. It is translated as CASSQGSGGAFETQYF.

This clonotype was seen more than once but under ten times. A read error is possible here, since a much larger clone lies one base away. The chain couples TRBV7-2 to TRBJ2-7; D unresolved. V lost 2 bases and J 6 bases, leaving 11 bases between the germline ends. The CDR3 covers 13 residues. CDR1 and CDR2 (germline): SGHTA, FQGNSA. CDR3 sequence: CASSLYRVPEQYF. CDR3 coding DNA: TGTGCCAGCAGCTTATACCGAGTCCCCGAGCAGTACTTC.

This clonotype was observed many times. The chain is built from TRBV7-7 and TRBJ2-7; 9 bases align to TRBD2. The CDR3 extends over 13 amino acids. Germline CDR1 reads SSHAT; CDR2 reads FNYEAQ (reference sequence). The CDR3 DNA sequence: TGTGCTAGCTCCGGGACTAGCACGTCAGAGCAGTACTTC. The encoded protein is CASSGTSTSEQYF.

V usage is TRBV9 and J usage is TRBJ2-7, with a tentative D call TRBD1 (7 bases). There are 15 residues in the CDR3. V was cut by 4 bases and J by 0 bases, with 14 bases left in between. Germline-derived CDR1 and CDR2 are SGDLS and YYNGEE. CDR3 residues: CASSPGGQRSYEQYF. CDR3 in DNA: TGTGCCAGCAGCCCCGGGGGACAGCGCTCCTACGAGCAGTACTTC.

This clonotype was picked up many times. The chain combines TRBV2 with TRBJ2-5, with D perhaps matching TRBD1 (5 bases). V was clipped by 3 bases and J by 3 bases, with 14 bases between them. CDR1 is SNHLY, CDR2 FYNNEI, per germline. This CDR3 is 15 amino acids long. CDR3 DNA sequence: TGTGCCAGCAGTGAGGATTTAGGGGTGAAAGAGACCCAGTACTTC. The encoded protein is CASSEDLGVKETQYF.

This clonotype came up a few times. V and J are TRBV4-1 and TRBJ2-1; 7 bases fit TRBD2. The trim removed 0 bases at V and 5 bases at J, leaving 10 bases unmatched. Germline CDR1 is MGHRA and CDR2 is YSYEKL. The CDR3 has 17 residues. The CDR3: CASSQDRVAGENNEQFF. CDR3 DNA sequence: TGCGCCAGCAGCCAAGATCGGGTGGCGGGAGAGAACAATGAGCAGTTCTTC.

This clonotype was recorded at least ten times. This sequence joins TRBV10-3 and TRBJ2-1; TRBD2 matches at 8 bases. V lost 8 bases, J lost 6 bases, and 12 bases stayed unmatched. The CDR3 has 15 residues. Germline values: CDR1 ENHRY, CDR2 SYGVKD. CDR3 region: CAIGSGLAELNEQFF. The CDR3, as DNA: TGTGCCATCGGATCTGGACTAGCCGAACTCAATGAGCAGTTCTTC.

This clonotype came up a few times. Germline is not matched at one junction end, which may reflect a read error. The chain has TRBV6-2 or TRBV6-3 and TRBJ2-2; tentatively, D is TRBD1 (6 bases). Germline-derived CDR1 and CDR2 are MNHEY and SVGEGT. This CDR3 is 15 amino acids long. CDR3 sequence reads: CAIQTGSRLFGELLF. CDR3 nucleotides: TGTGCCATCCAGACAGGCTCCAGGTTATTCGGGGAGCTGTTGTTT.

This clonotype was seen ten or more times. The chain is built from TRBV20-1 and TRBJ2-5; 10 nucleotides align to TRBD2. CDR1 and CDR2 from the germline V gene are DFQATT and SNEGSKA (reference sequence). J gave up 2 bases and V 2 bases, and 17 bases lay outside the gene matches. The CDR3 loop spans 19 amino acids. CDR3 protein: CSARRDIGTSVSPQETQYF. The CDR3 bases are TGCAGTGCTAGAAGGGATATAGGGACTAGCGTCTCTCCTCAAGAGACCCAGTACTTC.

This clonotype was counted ten times or more. The chain recombines TRBV7-8 with TRBJ2-3; 7 nucleotides match TRBD2. Germline V gene sequence: CDR1 SGHVS, CDR2 FQNEAQ. This CDR3 has 14 residues. V lost 3 bases and J lost 7; bases outside the gene matches: 7. The CDR3 DNA reads as TGTGCCAGCAGCTTGGGGCTAGCGGCAAATACGCAGTATTTT. Translated, it gives CASSLGLAANTQYF. Filled out from reference TRBV7-8 and TRBJ2-3, the complete variable domain reads GAGVSQSPRYKVAKRGQDVALRCDPISGHVSLFWYQQALGQGPEFLTYFQNEAQLDKSGLPSDRFFAERPEGSVSTLKIQRTQQEDSAVYLCASSLGLAANTQYFGPGTRLTVL.

This clonotype has a count of ten or more. The chain combines TRBV7-8 with TRBJ1-3; the D is unclear. Germline CDR1 reads SGHVS; CDR2 reads FQNEAQ. Trimming removed 6 bases at V and 0 bases at J, with 9 bases between. The CDR3 extends over 14 amino acids. CDR3 sequence reads: CASRPTSSGNTIYF. DNA of the CDR3: TGTGCCAGCAGACCGACCAGCTCTGGAAACACCATATATTTT.

This clonotype was seen many times. The chain joins TRBV6-1 to TRBJ1-1, with D possibly being TRBD1 (5 bases). This CDR3 region has 13 residues. V was cut by 5 bases and J by 4 bases, with 11 bases left in between. In germline, CDR1 is MNHNS, CDR2 SASEGT. The CDR3: CASSYSGLTEAFF. CDR3 DNA sequence: TGTGCCAGCAGTTATTCAGGGCTCACTGAAGCTTTCTTT.

V and J are TRBV19 and TRBJ1-6, with unresolved D. This CDR3 spans 13 amino acids. The germline CDR1 and CDR2 sequences are LNHDA and SQIVND (reference sequence). V lost 2 bases and J 1 base, leaving 0 bases between the germline ends. In DNA form, the CDR3 reads TGTGCCAGTAGTATATCCTATAATTCACCCCTCCACTTT. This gives the protein CASSISYNSPLHF. The full variable domain, completed using reference TRBV19 and TRBJ1-6, is DGGITQSPKYLFRKEGQNVTLSCEQNLNHDAMYWYRQDPGQGLRLIYYSQIVNDFQKGDIAEGYSVSREKKESFPLTVTSAQKNPTAFYLCASSISYNSPLHFGNGTRLTVT.

This clonotype was observed many times. V is TRBV12-3 or TRBV12-4 and J is TRBJ2-3; the match to TRBD1 covers 7 bases. The CDR3 runs 14 residues. Trimming removed 7 bases from V and 7 bases from J; junction bases left unmatched: 11. The CDR3 region has the DNA TGTGCCAGCAAACGACAGGGACCCCTGAATACGCAGTATTTT. Its protein is CASKRQGPLNTQYF.

This clonotype was seen repeatedly, ten times or more. The rearrangement uses TRBV3-1 and TRBJ2-3; TRBD1 matches at 12 bases. The CDR3 length is 19 residues. The germline gives CDR1 LGHDT, CDR2 YNNKEL (reference sequence). The V segment lost 3 bases and the J segment 0 bases; nucleotides outside the gene matches: 10. The CDR3, as DNA: TGTGCCAGCAGCCAGGGACAGGGGGCTGCAGCTCCTAGCACAGATACGCAGTATTTT. This codes for CASSQGQGAAAPSTDTQYF.

With respect to this clonotype: Given a much more abundant clone one base away, this may be a read error. This chain connects TRBV11-2 to TRBJ2-7; D possibly corresponds to TRBD1 (6 bases). TRBJ2-1 matches the DNA end more closely, so the J call is doubtful. The CDR3 is 13 residues long. Per the germline V gene, CDR1 is SGHAT and CDR2 is FQNNGV. The CDR3 sequence: CASSLSRGYEQFF. In DNA form, the CDR3 reads TGTGCCAGCAGTTTGTCCAGGGGCTACGAGCAGTTCTTC.

This chain joins TRBV7-3 and TRBJ2-3; D is uncertain. The V gene lost 2 bases and the J gene lost 2 bases, with 11 bases spanning the gap. Germline V gene data show CDR1 as SGHTA and CDR2 as FQGTGA. The CDR3 covers 15 residues. The CDR3 is CASSLGSINTDTQYF. As DNA, the CDR3 is TGTGCCAGCAGCTTAGGCTCGATTAACACAGATACGCAGTATTTT.